One and the same sample provided the 4 T cell receptor beta chains below, sequenced in a study of cytomegalovirus exposure and HLA in healthy donors (dated by TCRdb to 2016 to 2017). Library creation used the immunoSEQ multiplex PCR assay. The multiplex PCR relied on a mix of 60 forward primers for TCR Vbeta segments and 13 reverse primers for TCR Jbeta segments. TCRdb provides this immuneACCESS table in a form limited to in-frame rearrangements. Some clones are lacking; in checked studies, under half of them reflect an unresolved V gene, and why the rest are absent is not known. The sample data list 130,000 to 150,000 clones, and roughly 78% of these were observed just once. The ten top clones hold under 3% of the sample. Sequenced input: PBMCs. The receptors here all came from a man aged 40-49 years in good health and CMV-seropositive.

V and J are TRBV28 and TRBJ2-1, with D perhaps matching TRBD2 (6 bases). V was pared by 7 bases and J by 2 bases, with 12 bases between. The CDR3 loop spans 14 amino acids. Germline V lookup: CDR1 MDHEN, CDR2 SYDVKM. CDR3 sequence reads: CASTWDLAYNEQFF. The CDR3 bases are TGTGCCAGCACCTGGGACTTAGCCTACAATGAGCAGTTCTTC.

The chain employs TRBV21-1 and TRBJ1-4. TRBV21-1 is marked as a pseudogene. This CDR3 contains 14 residues. The chain's CDR3 is CASSKEREKEKLFF. The CDR3, as DNA: TGTGCCAGCAGCAAGGAGCGGGAGAAAGAAAAACTGTTTTTT.

CDR3 loop: CASSPTGYEQYF. The CDR3, as DNA: TGCGCCAGCAGCCCGACAGGTTACGAGCAGTACTTC. This chain joins TRBV5-1 and TRBJ2-5; a possible D gene is TRBD1 (6 bases). Near its end, the DNA agrees better with TRBJ2-7, so the J call may be wrong. This CDR3 comprises 12 residues. Germline loops: CDR1 SGHRS, CDR2 YFSETQ.

This clone has just a few counts. The rearrangement joins TRBV4-3 to TRBJ2-1, with unresolved D. V lost 1 base, J lost 1 base, and 8 bases lay in between. The CDR3 has 15 amino acids. In germline, CDR1 is LGHNA, CDR2 YSLEER. The chain's CDR3 is CASSQGGYSYNEQFF. DNA of the CDR3: TGCGCCAGCAGCCAAGGAGGATATTCCTACAATGAGCAGTTCTTC.